Listed below are T cell receptor beta chains from one sample, sequenced in a study of blood T cells in healthy people across ages. TCRdb independently ran MiXCR on the 5' RACE reads; one entry per CDR3 protein. The table lists 1.5 million to 2 million distinct CDR3 sequences, roughly 52% of them singletons, with 2% to 2.5% in the top ten. Source material: blood. The receptors stem from a woman between 40 and 55 years old in good health. CDR3s include the opening cysteine and the closing phenylalanine or tryptophan. D genes are given only for firm matches. Only some rows state a clone size, as once, few, many or a class for expanded clones.

V gene	D gene	clone size	J gene	CDR3 DNA	CDR3 protein
TRBV6-2/TRBV6-3	TRBD2	-	TRBJ2-5	TGTGCCAGCCTTCGGACTAGCACTGGGGAGACCCAGTACTTC	CASLRTSTGETQYF
TRBV4-3	TRBD1	-	TRBJ2-3	TGCGCCAGCAGCCAAGGGAGGACAGGGAGCACAGATACGCAGTATTTT	CASSQGRTGSTDTQYF
TRBV9	-	-	TRBJ2-1	TGTGCCAGCAGCGTAGAAGGCCATATATACAATGAGCAGTTCTTC	CASSVEGHIYNEQFF
TRBV5-4	-	-	TRBJ2-6	TGTGCCAGCAGCTGGGACGCCGGGTCTGGGGCCAACGTCCTGACTTTC	CASSWDAGSGANVLTF
TRBV25-1	-	-	TRBJ2-3	TGTGCCAGCAGTGCGTTCGGACAGACACGAGATACGCAGTATTTT	CASSAFGQTRDTQYF
TRBV28	-	-	TRBJ2-1	TGTGCCACCGTCCGCCTGGAGGAGCAGTTCTTC	CATVRLEEQFF
TRBV7-9	-	-	TRBJ2-1	TGTGCCAGCAGCGCCGGCATGGTGGTTGAGCAGTTCTTC	CASSAGMVVEQFF
TRBV5-1	-	-	TRBJ2-1	TGCGCCAGCAGCCGCACCGAGCGGACCTACAATGAGCAGTTCTTC	CASSRTERTYNEQFF
TRBV7-2	TRBD2	few	TRBJ2-7	TGTGCCAGCAGCCGGCGGACTAGCGGTTACGAGCAGTACTTC	CASSRRTSGYEQYF
TRBV2	-	few	TRBJ2-5	TGTGCCAGCAGATACCAGGGAAACCAAGAGACCCAGTACTTC	CASRYQGNQETQYF
TRBV28	-	-	TRBJ2-7	TGTGCCAGCAGTTTCTTTCAGGCGTCAACGCTGTACGAGCAGTACTTC	CASSFFQASTLYEQYF
TRBV28	TRBD1	-	TRBJ2-3	TGTGCCAGCCAACCAGGGGGACAGGGGGGTGATACGCAGTATTTT	CASQPGGQGGDTQYF
TRBV2	-	-	TRBJ2-7	TGTGCCAGCACAAGCACAGGATACTACGAGCAGTACTTC	CASTSTGYYEQYF
TRBV6-5	TRBD1	-	TRBJ2-1	TGTGCCAGCAGTTACGATCCGGGACAGATCAATGAGCAGTTCTTC	CASSYDPGQINEQFF
TRBV5-1	-	-	TRBJ2-1	TGCGCCAGCAGCTTGTCCCCCGAGAGCTCCTACAATGAGCAGTTCTTC	CASSLSPESSYNEQFF
TRBV4-3	-	few	TRBJ1-1	TGCGCCAGCAGCCAAAGCACGGGGACCCTCACTGAAGCTTTCTTT	CASSQSTGTLTEAFF
TRBV20-1	-	-	TRBJ2-5	TGCAGTGCCAGGGCCGAGGGCCCGGAGACCCAGTACTTC	CSARAEGPETQYF
TRBV6-5	TRBD1	-	TRBJ2-1	TGTGCCAGCAGTAGCGGACAGGGACATGAGCAGTTCTTC	CASSSGQGHEQFF
TRBV7-2	TRBD2	-	TRBJ2-5	TGTGCCAGCAGCTCCCAAATCGGGGGGAGCCAAGAGACCCAGTACTTC	CASSSQIGGSQETQYF
TRBV7-3	TRBD1	-	TRBJ1-2	TGTGCCAGCAGCTCCAGGACAGGGAACTACACCTTC	CASSSRTGNYTF
TRBV2	-	-	TRBJ2-7	TGTGCCAGCAGTCCGCGGGCCGTCTGTGAGCAGTACTTC	CASSPRAVCEQYF
TRBV4-3	TRBD2	once	TRBJ2-3	TGCGCCAGCAGCCAGGAAAGGACTAGCGGGGGGTTAAATACGCAGTATTTT	CASSQERTSGGLNTQYF
TRBV4-1	-	few	TRBJ1-5	TGCGCCAGCAGCCAAGAAGGGGGGCGAGGGGGCAATCAGCCCCAGCATTTT	CASSQEGGRGGNQPQHF
TRBV20-1	TRBD2	-	TRBJ2-3	TGCAGTGCTAGAGATCCTCGGGGGGGCCTATCGCAGTATTTT	CSARDPRGGLSQYF
TRBV28	TRBD1	-	TRBJ2-3	TGTGCCAGCAGTAGGGACAGGGTGAAGAAAGAGCAGTATTTT	CASSRDRVKKEQYF
TRBV7-2	TRBD2	few	TRBJ2-3	TGTGCCAGCAGCTTGGCAACCGGGACTAGCGGGGGGGCTGGGTATTTT	CASSLATGTSGGAGYF
TRBV7-3	TRBD1	few	TRBJ2-1	TGTGCCAGCAGCTCCCCGGGGACAGGGTACAATGAGCAGTTCTTC	CASSSPGTGYNEQFF
TRBV6-6	TRBD1	-	TRBJ1-2	TGTGCCAGCAGTACGACCGGGACAGCCAACATCTATGGCTACACCTTC	CASSTTGTANIYGYTF
TRBV10-3	-	-	TRBJ2-5	TGTGCCATCAGAACGGACTGGGCAGAGACCCAGTACTTC	CAIRTDWAETQYF
TRBV9	TRBD2	-	TRBJ2-3	TGTGCCGGCAGCGTAGGTAGTAGCGGGGGGGCCCGGGATACGCAGTATTTT	CAGSVGSSGGARDTQYF
TRBV20-1	-	-	TRBJ1-2	TGCAGTGCCCTTTCTAACTATGGCTACACCTTC	CSALSNYGYTF
TRBV6-2/TRBV6-3	-	-	TRBJ2-7	TGTGCCAGCGGCCAACAGGTAGCGCCCTACGAGCAGTACTTC	CASGQQVAPYEQYF
TRBV6-5	-	many	TRBJ2-5	TGTGCCAGCACAGGTTCCCCAGAGACCCAGTACTTC	CASTGSPETQYF
TRBV7-6	-	-	TRBJ1-4	TGTGCCAGCAGCTTCGGGGCGGGGGCTAATAATGAAAAACTGTTTTTT	CASSFGAGANNEKLFF
TRBV5-1	-	once	TRBJ1-2	TGCGCCAGCAGCTTGGAAAACGTTTCTGGCTACACCTTC	CASSLENVSGYTF
TRBV20-1	TRBD1	-	TRBJ2-4	TGCAGTGCTAGAGATCCACGGGACAGGGGGACACTAGCCAAAAACATTCAGTACTTC	CSARDPRDRGTLAKNIQYF
TRBV4-1	-	-	TRBJ1-5	TGCGCCAGCAGCCACGGGGCCGGCCAGCCCCAGCATTTT	CASSHGAGQPQHF
TRBV20-1	-	-	TRBJ2-7	TGCAGTGCTTATGACAGGGCGGGAGAGCAGTACTTC	CSAYDRAGEQYF
TRBV7-2	-	-	TRBJ1-2	TGTGCCAGCAGCTTAGTTGGGGGAGGTGGCTACACCTTC	CASSLVGGGGYTF
TRBV4-3	TRBD1	-	TRBJ2-3	TGCGCCAGCAGCCAAGGATGGGGACAGGAGAAATTCACAGATACGCAGTATTTT	CASSQGWGQEKFTDTQYF
TRBV4-1	TRBD1	few	TRBJ2-7	TGCGCCAGCAGCCAAGGCGGGTTCGGGACAGACAGCTACGAGCAGTACTTC	CASSQGGFGTDSYEQYF
TRBV4-2	TRBD2	-	TRBJ2-5	TGTGCCAGCAGCCAATATCTTACTAGCGAGGAGAAGACCCAGTACTTC	CASSQYLTSEEKTQYF
TRBV12-3/TRBV12-4	TRBD1	-	TRBJ2-5	TGTGCCAGCAGACTGGGACAGGGCGAAGAGACCCAGTACTTC	CASRLGQGEETQYF
TRBV6-5	-	-	TRBJ2-1	TGTGCCAGCAGTTACTCTCGCCGGTCGAGCTCCTACAATGAGCAGTTCTTC	CASSYSRRSSSYNEQFF
TRBV27	-	few	TRBJ2-3	TGTGCCAGTAAAACCCATGGAGGGGCAAGCACAGATACGCAGTATTTT	CASKTHGGASTDTQYF
TRBV13	-	-	TRBJ2-7	TGTGCCAGCAGCTCCTACATGGGTTGGTACGAGCAGTACTTC	CASSSYMGWYEQYF
TRBV7-9	-	few	TRBJ2-5	TGTGCCAGCAGCCACCTCGGGGAGCAAGAGACCCAGTACTTC	CASSHLGEQETQYF
TRBV20-1	TRBD1	-	TRBJ1-6	TGCAGTGCTAGAGACCCCACTGGGACAGGGAATTCACCCCTCCACTTT	CSARDPTGTGNSPLHF
TRBV12-3/TRBV12-4	TRBD2	many	TRBJ2-1	TGTGCCAGCAGTCAACTAGCGGGGGCCCTCGGTGAGCAGTTCTTC	CASSQLAGALGEQFF
TRBV6-2/TRBV6-3	-	-	TRBJ2-7	TGTGCCAGCAGTTCGCAAGACAGGGACTACTACGAGCAGTACTTC	CASSSQDRDYYEQYF
TRBV11-2	TRBD2	-	TRBJ2-1	TGTGCCAGCAGCTTAGTACTAGCGCGGGATGAGCAGTTCTTC	CASSLVLARDEQFF
TRBV28	-	many	TRBJ1-2	TGTGCCAGCAGTTTTATAGGGGGTTCCTATGGCTACACCTTC	CASSFIGGSYGYTF
TRBV2	TRBD1	-	TRBJ2-5	TGTGCCAGCAGCCGGGACAGGCCCCAAGAGACCCAGTACTTC	CASSRDRPQETQYF
TRBV24-1	TRBD1	-	TRBJ1-2	TGTGCCACCAGTGATTTTGGAAGGACAGGGTCTGGCTACACCTTC	CATSDFGRTGSGYTF
TRBV12-3/TRBV12-4	-	-	TRBJ1-2	TGTGCCAGCTCAACTTTCGGAAGCTATGGCTACACCTTC	CASSTFGSYGYTF